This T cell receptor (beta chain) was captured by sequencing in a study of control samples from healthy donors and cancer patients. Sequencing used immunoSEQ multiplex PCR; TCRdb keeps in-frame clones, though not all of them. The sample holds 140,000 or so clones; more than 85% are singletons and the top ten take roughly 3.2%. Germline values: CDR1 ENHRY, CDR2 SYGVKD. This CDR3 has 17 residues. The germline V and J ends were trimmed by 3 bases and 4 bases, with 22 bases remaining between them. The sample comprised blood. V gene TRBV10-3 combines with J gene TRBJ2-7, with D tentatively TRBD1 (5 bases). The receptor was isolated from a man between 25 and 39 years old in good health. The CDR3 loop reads CAISDQGKPVDAYEQYF. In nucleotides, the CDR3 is TGTGCCATCAGTGATCAGGGCAAGCCAGTCGATGCGTACGAGCAGTACTTC.